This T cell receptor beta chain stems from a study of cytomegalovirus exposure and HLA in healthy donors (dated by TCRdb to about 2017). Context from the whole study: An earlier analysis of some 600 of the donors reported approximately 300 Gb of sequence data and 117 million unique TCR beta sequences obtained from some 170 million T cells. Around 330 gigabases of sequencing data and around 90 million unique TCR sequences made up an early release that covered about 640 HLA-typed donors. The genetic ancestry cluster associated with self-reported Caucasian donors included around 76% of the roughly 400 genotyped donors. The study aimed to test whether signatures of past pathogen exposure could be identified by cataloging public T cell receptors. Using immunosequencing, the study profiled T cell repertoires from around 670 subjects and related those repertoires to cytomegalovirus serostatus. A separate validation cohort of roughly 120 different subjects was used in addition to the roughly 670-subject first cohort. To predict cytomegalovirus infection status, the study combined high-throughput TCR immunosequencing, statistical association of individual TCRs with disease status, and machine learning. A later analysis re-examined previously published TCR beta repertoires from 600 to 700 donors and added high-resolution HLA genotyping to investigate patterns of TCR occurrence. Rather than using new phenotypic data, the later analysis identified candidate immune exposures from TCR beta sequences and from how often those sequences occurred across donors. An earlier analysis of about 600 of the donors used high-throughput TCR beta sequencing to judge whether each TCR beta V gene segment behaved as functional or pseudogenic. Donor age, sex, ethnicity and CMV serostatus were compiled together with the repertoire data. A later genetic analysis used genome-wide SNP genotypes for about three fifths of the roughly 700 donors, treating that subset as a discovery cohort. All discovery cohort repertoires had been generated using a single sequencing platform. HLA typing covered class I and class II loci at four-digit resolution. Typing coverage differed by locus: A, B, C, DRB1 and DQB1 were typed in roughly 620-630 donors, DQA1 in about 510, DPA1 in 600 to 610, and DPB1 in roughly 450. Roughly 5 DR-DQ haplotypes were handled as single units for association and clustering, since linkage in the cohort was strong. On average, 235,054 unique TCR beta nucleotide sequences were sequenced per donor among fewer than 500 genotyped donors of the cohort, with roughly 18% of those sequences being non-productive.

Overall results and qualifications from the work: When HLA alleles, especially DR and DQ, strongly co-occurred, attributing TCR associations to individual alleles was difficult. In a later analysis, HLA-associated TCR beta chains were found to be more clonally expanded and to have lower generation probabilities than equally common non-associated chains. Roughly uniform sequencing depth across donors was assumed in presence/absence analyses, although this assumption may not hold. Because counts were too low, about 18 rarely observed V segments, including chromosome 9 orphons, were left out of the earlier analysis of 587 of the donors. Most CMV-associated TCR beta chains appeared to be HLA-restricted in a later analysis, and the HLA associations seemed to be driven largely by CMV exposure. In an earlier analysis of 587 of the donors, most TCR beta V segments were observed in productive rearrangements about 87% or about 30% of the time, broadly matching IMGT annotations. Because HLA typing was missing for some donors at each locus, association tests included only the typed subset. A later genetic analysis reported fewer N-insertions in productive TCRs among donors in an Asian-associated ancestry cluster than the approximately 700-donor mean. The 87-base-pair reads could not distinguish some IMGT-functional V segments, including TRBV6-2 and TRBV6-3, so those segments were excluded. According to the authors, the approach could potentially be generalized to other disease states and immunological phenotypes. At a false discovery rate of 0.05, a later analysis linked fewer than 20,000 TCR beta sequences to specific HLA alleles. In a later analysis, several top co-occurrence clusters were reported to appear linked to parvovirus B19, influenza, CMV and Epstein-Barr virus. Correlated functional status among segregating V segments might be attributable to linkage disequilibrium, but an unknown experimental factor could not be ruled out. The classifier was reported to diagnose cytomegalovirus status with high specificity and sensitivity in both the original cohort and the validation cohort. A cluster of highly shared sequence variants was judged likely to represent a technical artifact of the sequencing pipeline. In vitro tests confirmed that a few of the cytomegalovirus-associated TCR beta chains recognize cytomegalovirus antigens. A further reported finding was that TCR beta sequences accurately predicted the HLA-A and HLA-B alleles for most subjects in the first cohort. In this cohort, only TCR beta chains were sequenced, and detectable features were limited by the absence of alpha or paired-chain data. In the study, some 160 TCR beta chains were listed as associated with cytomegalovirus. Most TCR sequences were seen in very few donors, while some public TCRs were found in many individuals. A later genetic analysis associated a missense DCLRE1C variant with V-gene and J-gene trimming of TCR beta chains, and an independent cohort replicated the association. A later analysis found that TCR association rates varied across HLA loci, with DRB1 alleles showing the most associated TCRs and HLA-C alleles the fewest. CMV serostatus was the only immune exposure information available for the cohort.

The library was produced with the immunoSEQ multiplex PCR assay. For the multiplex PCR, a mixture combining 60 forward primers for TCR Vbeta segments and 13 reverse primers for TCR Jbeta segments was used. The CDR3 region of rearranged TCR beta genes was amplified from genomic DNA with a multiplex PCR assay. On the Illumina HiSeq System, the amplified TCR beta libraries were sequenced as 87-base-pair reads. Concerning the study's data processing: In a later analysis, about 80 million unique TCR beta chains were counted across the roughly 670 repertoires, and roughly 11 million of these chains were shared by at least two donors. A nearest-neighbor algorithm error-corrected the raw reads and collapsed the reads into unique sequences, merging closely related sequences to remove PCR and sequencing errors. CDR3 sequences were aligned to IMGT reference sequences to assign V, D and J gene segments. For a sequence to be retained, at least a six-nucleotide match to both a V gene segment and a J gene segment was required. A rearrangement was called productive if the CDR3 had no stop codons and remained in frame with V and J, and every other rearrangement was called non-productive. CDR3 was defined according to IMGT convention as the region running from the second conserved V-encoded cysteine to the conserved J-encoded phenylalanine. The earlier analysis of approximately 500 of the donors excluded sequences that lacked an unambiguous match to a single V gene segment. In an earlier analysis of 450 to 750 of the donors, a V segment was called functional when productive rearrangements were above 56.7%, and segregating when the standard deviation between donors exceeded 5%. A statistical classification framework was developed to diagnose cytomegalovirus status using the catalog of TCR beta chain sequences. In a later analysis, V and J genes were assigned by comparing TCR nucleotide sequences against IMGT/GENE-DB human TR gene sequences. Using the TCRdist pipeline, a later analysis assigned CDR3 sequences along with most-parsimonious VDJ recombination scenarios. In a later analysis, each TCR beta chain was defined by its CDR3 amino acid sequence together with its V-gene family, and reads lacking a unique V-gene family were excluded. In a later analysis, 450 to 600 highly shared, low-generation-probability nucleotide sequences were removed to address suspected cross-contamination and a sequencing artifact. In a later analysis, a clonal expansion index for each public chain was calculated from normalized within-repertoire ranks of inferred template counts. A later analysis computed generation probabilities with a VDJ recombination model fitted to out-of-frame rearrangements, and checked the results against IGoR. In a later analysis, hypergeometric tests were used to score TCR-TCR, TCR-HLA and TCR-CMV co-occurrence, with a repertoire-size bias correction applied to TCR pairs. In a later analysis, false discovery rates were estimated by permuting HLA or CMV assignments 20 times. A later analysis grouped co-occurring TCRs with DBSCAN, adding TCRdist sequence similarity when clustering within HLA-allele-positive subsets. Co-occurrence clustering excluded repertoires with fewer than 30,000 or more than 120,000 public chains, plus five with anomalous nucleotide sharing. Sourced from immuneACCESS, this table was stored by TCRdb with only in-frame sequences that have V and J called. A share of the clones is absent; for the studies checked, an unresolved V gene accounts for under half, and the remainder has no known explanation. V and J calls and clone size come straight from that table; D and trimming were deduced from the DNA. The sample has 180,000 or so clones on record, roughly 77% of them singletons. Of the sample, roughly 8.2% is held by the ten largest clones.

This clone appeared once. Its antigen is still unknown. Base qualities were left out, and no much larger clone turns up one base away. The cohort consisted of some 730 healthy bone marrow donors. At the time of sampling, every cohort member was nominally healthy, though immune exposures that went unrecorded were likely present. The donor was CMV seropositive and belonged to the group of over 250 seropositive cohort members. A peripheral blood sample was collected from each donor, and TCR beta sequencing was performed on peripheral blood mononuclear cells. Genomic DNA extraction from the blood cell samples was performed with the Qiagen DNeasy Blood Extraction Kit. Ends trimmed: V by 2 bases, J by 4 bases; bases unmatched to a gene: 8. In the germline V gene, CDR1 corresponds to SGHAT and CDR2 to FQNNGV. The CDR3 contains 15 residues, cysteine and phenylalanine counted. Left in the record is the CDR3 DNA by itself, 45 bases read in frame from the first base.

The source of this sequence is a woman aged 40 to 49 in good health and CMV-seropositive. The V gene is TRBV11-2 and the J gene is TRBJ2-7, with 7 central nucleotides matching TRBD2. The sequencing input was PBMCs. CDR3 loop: CASSLNAGEGYEQYF. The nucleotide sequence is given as TGTGCCAGCAGCTTAAATGCGGGAGAGGGTTACGAGCAGTACTTC.